Listed here are 14 T cell receptor beta chains from one sample, sequenced in a study of immune heterogeneity within non-small cell lung tumors. Bulk tumor genomic DNA was the template, and each sample received 600 to 700 ng. Collection of several biopsies per primary tumor, spaced far apart, took place during surgery. Surgery that was curative in intent was performed on patients with untreated, newly diagnosed non-small cell lung cancer. It was with 32 V and 13 J primers that multiplex PCR amplified TCR beta CDR3. From the multiplex PCR reads, TCRdb called clonotypes with MiXCR, one entry per CDR3 protein. The sample lists approximately 31,000 distinct CDR3 sequences, around 30% occurring once. Sequenced: lung tumor tissue. The origin of the receptors is a man aged 35 to 55 with non-small cell lung cancer.

This clonotype is labeled as medium-sized. J is TRBJ2-1 and V is TRBV6-4; possible D gene TRBD2, 5 bases. Germline V CDR1 and CDR2: MRHNA, SNTAGT. Between the trimmed V and J ends, which lost 3 bases and 3 bases, there was a span of 6 bases. The CDR3 length is 13 residues. This CDR3 reads CASSDTSYNEQFF. CDR3 DNA sequence: TGTGCCAGCAGTGATACTAGCTACAATGAGCAGTTCTTC.

This chain connects TRBV3-2 to TRBJ2-5. TRBV3-2 counts as a pseudogene. The CDR3 has 13 residues. CDR3 protein: CASSQASWETQYF. The DNA for the CDR3 is TGTGCCAGCAGCCAAGCGTCTTGGGAGACCCAGTACTTC.

This clonotype was seen ten or more times. The gene calls are TRBV5-1 and TRBJ2-6; D is undetermined. The CDR3 has 15 residues. V dropped 3 bases and J dropped 0 bases, with 7 bases sitting between them. CDR1 is SGHRS, CDR2 YFSETQ, per germline. The CDR3: CASSSQSSGANVLTF. The CDR3 bases are TGCGCCAGCAGCTCACAGAGCTCTGGGGCCAACGTCCTGACTTTC.

The genes are TRBV7-2 and TRBJ2-4; a weak D match, TRBD2 (6 bases). This CDR3 comprises 17 residues. Trimming left V 2 bases short and J 3 bases short, with 17 bases between. The germline V gene has CDR1 SGHTA and CDR2 FQGNSA. CDR3 residues: CASSLRSVSEGKNIQYF. The CDR3 DNA sequence: TGTGCCAGCAGCTTACGGTCGGTTTCGGAGGGCAAAAACATTCAGTACTTC. Combining the CDR3 with reference TRBV7-2 and TRBJ2-4 gives the whole variable domain GAGVSQSPSNKVTEKGKDVELRCDPISGHTALYWYRQSLGQGLEFLIYFQGNSAPDKSGLPSDRFSAERTGGSVSTLTIQRTQQEDSAVYLCASSLRSVSEGKNIQYFGAGTRLSVL.

A note on this clonotype: One base away lies a much larger clone, so this may be a sequencing read error. The missing conserved phenylalanine or tryptophan at the end of this CDR3 makes a read error likely. The rearrangement links TRBV5-1 to TRBJ2-7; TRBD2 matches 13 bases. This CDR3 has 14 residues. The ends lost 3 bases at V and 6 bases at J; junction bases unmatched: 3. Looked up from germline, CDR1 is SGHRS and CDR2 is YFSETQ. CDR3 in amino acids: CASSSGLAGSEQYL. CDR3 nucleotide sequence: TGCGCCAGCAGCTCGGGACTAGCGGGAAGCGAGCAGTACTTA.

The chain has TRBV20-1 and TRBJ1-3; D call uncertain. The CDR3 covers 12 residues. The V gene lost 8 bases and the J gene lost 2 bases, with 10 bases spanning the gap. The germline V gene has CDR1 DFQATT and CDR2 SNEGSKA (reference sequence). As DNA, the CDR3 is TGCAGTTCCGAACGAACTGGAAACACCATATATTTT. Residues: CSSERTGNTIYF.

As regards this clonotype: At one end, the junction sequence differs from germline, possibly due to a read error. The rearrangement joins TRBV4-2 to TRBJ2-1; D is uncertain. The CDR3 has 14 amino acids. Per the germline V gene, CDR1 is LGHNA and CDR2 is YNFKEQ. CDR3 loop: CASNQDMAYNEQFF. Written as DNA, the CDR3 is TGTGCCAGCAACCAAGATATGGCCTACAATGAGCAGTTCTTC.

This clonotype was seen a few times. The chain is built from TRBV7-9 and TRBJ1-4; TRBD1 is a possible D gene (6 bases). The V end lost 5 bases, the J end lost 5 bases, and 12 bases lay between the germline ends. This CDR3 contains 14 residues. In germline, CDR1 is SEHNR, CDR2 FQNEAQ (reference sequence). Here the CDR3 reads CASSQGTPNEKLFF. The DNA of the CDR3 is TGTGCCAGCAGCCAAGGGACACCCAATGAAAAACTGTTTTTT.

This clonotype was recorded at least ten times. The chain combines TRBV6-2 or TRBV6-3 with TRBJ2-7; D possibly uses TRBD1 or TRBD2 (5 bases each). The germline CDR1 and CDR2 sequences are MNHEY and SVGEGT. V lost 2 bases, J lost 4 bases, and 9 bases lay in between. This CDR3 is 13 amino acids long. The CDR3 nucleotides are TGTGCCAGCAGTTACCCAGGGACGTACGAGCAGTACTTC. Amino acids: CASSYPGTYEQYF.

Of note for this clonotype: This could be a read error, since a much larger clone is one nucleotide away. The rearrangement uses TRBV4-3 and TRBJ2-1, with D perhaps matching TRBD1 or TRBD2 (5 bases each). Germline CDR1 is LGHNA and CDR2 is YSLEER. V was trimmed by 3 bases and J by 7 bases, leaving 13 bases between them. The length of the CDR3 is 14 residues. CDR3 DNA: TGCGCCAGCAGCCACCGAGGGGTGGGGAATGAGCAGTTCTTC. It yields the protein CASSHRGVGNEQFF.

With regard to this clonotype: A junction boundary mismatches the germline segment, possibly from a read error. This rearrangement joins TRBV11-3 to TRBJ2-7; 7 nucleotides match TRBD1. The CDR3 runs 13 residues. CDR1 and CDR2 from the germline V gene are SGHNT and YENEEA. The CDR3 DNA sequence: TGTCCCAGCACCCGGACAGGTTACTACGAGCAGTACTTC. Translation gives CPSTRTGYYEQYF.

The chain carries TRBV14 and TRBJ2-2; D gene uncertain. Trimming removed 4 bases from V and 3 bases from J, with 9 bases in between. Germline values: CDR1 SGHDN, CDR2 FVKESK. The CDR3 has 14 amino acids. The CDR3 nucleotides read TGTGCCAGCAGCCCGGACCCTGACACCGGGGAGCTGTTTTTT. Its translation: CASSPDPDTGELFF. The variable domain in full, completed from reference TRBV14 and TRBJ2-2, reads EAGVTQFPSHSVIEKGQTVTLRCDPISGHDNLYWYRRVMGKEIKFLLHFVKESKQDESGMPNNRFLAERTGGTYSTLKVQPAELEDSGVYFCASSPDPDTGELFFGEGSRLTVL.

Note on this clonotype: Since a much larger clone is just one base distant, this may be a read error. This sequence joins TRBV19 and TRBJ2-1, with 8 nucleotides matching TRBD2. Germline V CDR1 and CDR2: LNHDA, SQIVND (reference sequence). The CDR3 consists of 12 residues. The CDR3 region has the DNA TGTTCCAGTAGTGGTGTTAGCGGGAAGAGGTTCTTC. Amino acid sequence: CSSSGVSGKRFF. Drawing the rest from reference TRBV19 and TRBJ2-1, the complete variable domain is DGGITQSPKYLFRKEGQNVTLSCEQNLNHDAMYWYRQDPGQGLRLIYYSQIVNDFQKGDIAEGYSVSREKKESFPLTVTSAQKNPTAFYLCSSSGVSGKRFFGPGTRLTVL.

In regard to this clonotype: This may arise from a read error, as a much more abundant clone is one base away. The rearrangement links TRBV19 to TRBJ1-5, with 9 bases matching TRBD1. This CDR3 spans 16 amino acids. Germline CDR1 LNHDA, CDR2 SQIVND (reference sequence). J gave up 0 bases and V 7 bases, and 7 bases lay outside the gene matches. In DNA form, the CDR3 reads TGTGCCAGTATTGCGGGACAGGGAAATAGCAATCAGCCCCAGCATTTT. This encodes CASIAGQGNSNQPQHF.